The clone carrying this T cell receptor beta chain appeared once. Its antigen remains unknown. This record belongs to a study of shared clonotypes between healthy human individuals. Study-wide findings and caveats: Relative to memory subsets, naive subsets generally showed larger estimated richness.

The protocol was immunoSEQ multiplex PCR, while the TCRdb copy is restricted to in-frame clones and leaves out a portion. The repertoire includes 2 million to 2.5 million clones, approximately 90% of them detected once, and 0.37% sits in the top ten. Everyone who donated was a Caucasian adult who lived in Nashville, Tennessee. The germline V gene encodes CDR1 MGHRA and CDR2 YSYEKL. Unmatched junction bases numbered 4, after V lost 4 bases and J lost 1 base. The CDR3 has 15 amino acids. This receptor was obtained from a man younger than 35 in good health. Some clones in this sample may be carry-over from other donors' samples. Sequenced sample: naive CD4+ T cells from PBMCs. The subset is: CD45RA+ positively selected. V gene TRBV4-1 combines with J gene TRBJ2-1, with TRBD2 identical over 7 bases. CDR3 in DNA: TGCGCCAGCAGCCGGGGACTAAATTCCTACAATGAGCAGTTCTTC. Its translation is CASSRGLNSYNEQFF.